This paragraph reports one TCR beta chain. The entry originates in a study of blood T cell repertoires in COVID-19. Study in general: Sites in the United States, Italy and Spain provided acute and convalescent COVID-19 samples. Nucleic acid was either cDNA or gDNA, and it came from T cells, B-cell-depleted T cells, or PBMCs.

Assay used: immunoSEQ multiplex PCR; TCRdb lists only in-frame clones, some missing. The sample yields 150,000 or so clones, 87% seen once. Participant-reported clinical history was the basis for cohort assignment. Resolution of symptoms, clearance, or two negative PCRs was present in recovered Cohort 3 donors. Trimming removed 1 base at V and 2 bases at J, with 12 bases between. Germline CDR1 is WSHSY and CDR2 is SAAADI. This CDR3 is built from 16 residues. The sequenced sample consisted of PBMCs or T cells enriched from blood (not recorded which). The clonotype was recovered from a woman aged 45-65 years who had recovered from COVID-19. This chain uses TRBV10-2 with TRBJ1-5; a weak D match, TRBD1 (5 bases). CDR3 nucleotides: TGCGCCAGCAGTGAGTGGCGTCAGGGCGGCAATCAGCCCCAGCATTTT. Translation: CASSEWRQGGNQPQHF.